Sequencing of this T cell receptor (beta chain) was carried out in a study of shared clonotypes between healthy human individuals. On the study more broadly: Ranging from 18 to 49 in age, donors were two women and a few men. Study results and limitations: Sample collection involved blood only; tissue repertoires are likely different. Generally, estimated richness proved larger in naive subsets than it did in memory subsets. Clonotype sharing across donors was expected to vary with sequencing depth.

CDR3 size: 14 residues. Looked up from germline, CDR1 is MNHNY and CDR2 is SVGAGI (reference sequence). The V end was cut by 6 bases, the J end by 0 bases, with 12 bases between. Data came from immunoSEQ multiplex PCR; TCRdb stores just in-frame clones and leaves some out. This sample has about 710,000 clones, with roughly 73% found just once. Concerning this clone itself: As yet, its antigen is unknown.

The rearrangement uses TRBV6-6 and TRBJ2-7; tentative D call: TRBD2 (6 bases). This receptor was obtained from a woman aged 25 to 45 in good health. Sequencing used memory CD4+ T cells sorted from blood. Specified subset: CD45RA-negative fraction. CDR3 nucleotide sequence: TGTGCCAGCAGCAATGCCGGGGGCTCCTACGAGCAGTACTTC. Translated, it gives CASSNAGGSYEQYF.